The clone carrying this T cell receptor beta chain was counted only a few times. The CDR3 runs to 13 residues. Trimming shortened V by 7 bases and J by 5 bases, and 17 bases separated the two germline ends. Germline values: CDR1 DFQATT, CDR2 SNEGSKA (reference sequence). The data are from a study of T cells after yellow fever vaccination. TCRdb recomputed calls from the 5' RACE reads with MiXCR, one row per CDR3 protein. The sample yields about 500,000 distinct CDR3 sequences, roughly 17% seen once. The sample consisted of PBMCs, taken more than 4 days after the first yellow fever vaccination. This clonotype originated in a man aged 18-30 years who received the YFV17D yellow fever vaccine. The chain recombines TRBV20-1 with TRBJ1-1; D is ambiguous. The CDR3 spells CSERVSGKTEAFF. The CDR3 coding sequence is TGCAGTGAACGAGTTTCGGGGAAAACTGAAGCTTTCTTT.